This T cell receptor beta chain is drawn from a study of shared clonotypes between healthy human individuals. Broader study findings: Naive subsets generally had larger estimated richness than memory subsets.

V was clipped by 4 bases and J by 2 bases, with 15 bases between them. Germline V gives CDR1 LNHDA, CDR2 SQIVND (reference sequence). This CDR3 has 16 amino acids. A remark on this clone: The antigen remains unidentified.

TCRdb keeps only in-frame clones here, not all; method: immunoSEQ multiplex PCR. The sample lists about 380,000 clones; 96% were seen once. The gene calls are TRBV19 and TRBJ1-5, with TRBD1 as a possible D gene (6 bases). This TCR was sampled from a man between 25 and 39 years old in good health. Sequencing input: memory CD8+ T cells sorted from blood. Sample subset: CD45RO+ cells pooled with CCR7-negative TemRA cells. In nucleotides, the CDR3 is TGTGCCAGTAGTAATTGGGGGGGCCAAGGCAATCAGCCCCAGCATTTT. It translates to CASSNWGGQGNQPQHF.